This TCR beta chain was recovered during a study of a mutant IDH1 vaccine in newly diagnosed glioma. For the study at large: Averaging 40.4 years of age, treated patients were about 60% male and approximately 38% female. Every participant had undergone radiotherapy, temozolomide, or both before, and most underwent both.

As regards this clone: Its matching antigen is unknown.

Repertoires were generated with immunoSEQ multiplex PCR, while TCRdb's copy carries only in-frame clones and drops some. This sample yields tens of thousands of clones, of which 83% are seen a single time; over 4.5% belongs to the top ten. Documented time point: week 35, safety follow-up. Every vaccination contained 300 ug of the mutant IDH1 20-mer peptide and was paired with topical imiquimod. Germline CDR1 reads GTSNPN; CDR2 reads SVGIG (reference sequence). The length of the CDR3 is 13 residues. Between the trimmed V and J ends, which lost 1 base and 6 bases, there was a span of 10 bases. Sequences were derived from PBMCs, sampled from a glioma patient whose treatment included an IDH1 peptide vaccine. This clonotype was obtained from a woman aged 45 to 65 with glioma. The J gene is TRBJ1-5, the V gene TRBV30, with a possible D match to TRBD1 (5 bases). The CDR3 DNA sequence: TGTGCCTGGAGTGGGGGGGATGGTCAGCCCCAGCATTTT. Protein: CAWSGGDGQPQHF. The full variable domain, completed using reference TRBV30 and TRBJ1-5, is SQTIHQWPATLVQPVGSPLSLECTVEGTSNPNLYWYRQAAGRGLQLLFYSVGIGQISSEVPQNLSASRPQDRQFILSSKKLLLSDSGFYLCAWSGGDGQPQHFGDGTRLSIL.